This T cell receptor (beta chain) came from a study of tumor and adjacent non-tumor tissue in lung cancer. No cell sorting was done before RNA was extracted from the tissue. CDR3 length: 14 amino acids. V dropped 4 bases and J dropped 7; count of bases not matched to a gene: 8. CDR1 and CDR2 (germline): SGHRS, YFSETQ. Three rounds of nested PCR, following a modified ARM-PCR protocol, produced the TCRbeta library. Each CDR3 protein gets one entry after TCRdb re-called the multiplex PCR reads with MiXCR. The table records over 100,000 distinct CDR3 sequences, 75% of them present only once. V gene TRBV5-1 combines with J gene TRBJ1-5; 7 nucleotides agree with TRBD1. This receptor was taken from a woman in her fifties or sixties with non-small cell lung cancer. The sequenced material came from lung tumor tissue. The CDR3 here is CASSPQGLGQPQHF. The CDR3 DNA reads TGCGCCAGCAGCCCACAGGGGCTGGGCCAGCCCCAGCATTTT.